The T cell receptor beta chain under discussion was sequenced for a study of fetal regulatory T cell absence and autoimmunity. Study results and caveats: The oligoclonal enrichment was interpreted as supporting antigen-driven pancreatic autoimmunity before birth in IPEX syndrome.

Repertoires were generated with immunoSEQ multiplex PCR, while TCRdb's copy carries only in-frame clones and drops some. The sample comprises tens of thousands of clones, about four fifths of which are singletons, and 0.35% to 0.5% rests with the top ten. Trimming shortened V by 5 bases and J by 3 bases, and 10 bases separated the two germline ends. Germline V gene data show CDR1 as SGHTA and CDR2 as FQGNSA. CDR3 length equals 13 residues. Comments on this clone: Its antigen is unknown.

The clonotype was recovered from a newborn boy with IPEX syndrome. The chain couples TRBV7-2 to TRBJ1-1, with D unresolved. The sample comprised cord blood. Here the CDR3 reads CASSAAGDTEAFF. The CDR3 nucleotides are TGTGCCAGCAGCGCCGCCGGAGACACTGAAGCTTTCTTT.